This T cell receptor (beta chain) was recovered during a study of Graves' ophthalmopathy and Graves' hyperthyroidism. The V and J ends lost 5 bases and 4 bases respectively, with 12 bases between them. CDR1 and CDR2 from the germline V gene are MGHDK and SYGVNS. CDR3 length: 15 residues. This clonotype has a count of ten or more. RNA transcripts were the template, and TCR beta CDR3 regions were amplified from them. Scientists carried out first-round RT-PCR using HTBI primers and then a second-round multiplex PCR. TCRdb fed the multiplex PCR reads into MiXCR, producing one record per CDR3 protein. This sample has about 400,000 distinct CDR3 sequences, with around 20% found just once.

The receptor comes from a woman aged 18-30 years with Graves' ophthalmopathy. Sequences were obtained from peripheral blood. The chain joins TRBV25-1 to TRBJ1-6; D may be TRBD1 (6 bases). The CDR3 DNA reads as TGTGCCAGCAGTCCGCCGGGGGCTTATAATTCACCCCTCCACTTT. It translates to CASSPPGAYNSPLHF.